A selection of T cell receptor beta chains follows, all from one sample in a study of CD8 T cells in Susac syndrome. Each CDR3 protein is one row after TCRdb ran MiXCR on the immunoSEQ multiplex PCR reads. Of about 150,000 distinct CDR3 sequences listed, nearly 97% are singletons. Sequencing was done on a sample of CD8+ T cells from PBMCs. The receptor set was obtained from a human donor with multiple sclerosis. CDR3s leave out the opening cysteine and the closing phenylalanine or tryptophan. Fields, in order: J gene, V gene, CDR3 protein.

TRBJ2-1 TRBV5-4 ASSPGLAGEVF
TRBJ2-7 TRBV24-1 ATSDLKRDRDGMYEQY
TRBJ2-5 TRBV7-9 ASSLVGLDQETQY
TRBJ1-1 TRBV11-3 ASSSWSSGEAF
TRBJ1-6 TRBV18 ASSPNSGTLYNSPLH
TRBJ1-5 TRBV20-1 SAVDSQVNQPQH
TRBJ1-2 TRBV6-5 ASSIFGQAPDGYT
TRBJ2-1 TRBV25-1 ASSANEQF
TRBJ2-3 TRBV12-3/TRBV12-4 ASRPDYTDTQY
TRBJ1-1 TRBV3-1 ASATAWYTEAF
TRBJ1-6 TRBV13 ASSLRSLGEASLH
TRBJ2-7 TRBV20-1 SAQRRRPEGYEQY
TRBJ2-3 TRBV20-1 SARVKGDSTDTQY
TRBJ2-3 TRBV5-1 ASSLASGGTDTQY
TRBJ2-2 TRBV30 AMGLLDTGELF
TRBJ2-7 TRBV20-1 SARAVYSYEQY
TRBJ2-7 TRBV20-1 SARSVGDSAYEQY
TRBJ1-2 TRBV6-4 ASSDRFGGGYGYT
TRBJ1-1 TRBV29-1 GTGANTEAF
TRBJ2-1 TRBV3-1 ASSQDLHEQF
TRBJ2-3 TRBV29-1 SVGFRTGGEADTQY
TRBJ1-1 TRBV7-3 ASSLTPLGQGTEAF
TRBJ2-3 TRBV7-8 ASSSGGGGTDTQY
TRBJ1-1 TRBV29-1 SVEGTGGSTEAF
TRBJ2-3 TRBV27 ASSPKRGSTYTDTQY
TRBJ1-1 TRBV20-1 SARIGEGAMNTEAF
TRBJ2-7 TRBV5-1 ASSSRRGVVNEQY
TRBJ2-3 TRBV15 ASDVGGSGVHTDTQY
TRBJ2-3 TRBV12-3/TRBV12-4 ADNLPGPSTDTQY
TRBJ2-7 TRBV27 ASSPRDRGDEQY
TRBJ2-7 TRBV15 ATSSHSRAWEQY
TRBJ1-5 TRBV12-3/TRBV12-4 ASSLDGAQH